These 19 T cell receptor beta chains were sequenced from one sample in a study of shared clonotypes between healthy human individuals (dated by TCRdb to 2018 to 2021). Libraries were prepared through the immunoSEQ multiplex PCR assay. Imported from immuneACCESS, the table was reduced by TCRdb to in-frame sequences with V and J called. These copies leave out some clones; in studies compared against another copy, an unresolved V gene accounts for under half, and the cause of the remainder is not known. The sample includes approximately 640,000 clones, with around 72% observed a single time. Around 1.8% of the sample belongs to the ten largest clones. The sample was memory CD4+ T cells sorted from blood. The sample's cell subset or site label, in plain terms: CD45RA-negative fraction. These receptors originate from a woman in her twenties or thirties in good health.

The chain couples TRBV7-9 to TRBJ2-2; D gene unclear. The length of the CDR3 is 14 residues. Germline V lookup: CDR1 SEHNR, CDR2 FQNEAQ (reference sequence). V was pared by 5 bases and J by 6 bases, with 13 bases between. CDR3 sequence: CASSLRRVPGELFF. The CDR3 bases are TGTGCCAGCAGCCTCCGCCGAGTCCCCGGGGAGCTGTTTTTT.

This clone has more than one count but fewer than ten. The CDR3 sequence: CASPPRRNTEAFF. The DNA for the CDR3 is TGTGCCTCTCCCCCCCGGCGAAACACTGAAGCTTTCTTT. The V call is TRBV21-1, the J call TRBJ1-1. TRBV21-1 is described as a pseudogene. CDR3 length equals 13 residues.

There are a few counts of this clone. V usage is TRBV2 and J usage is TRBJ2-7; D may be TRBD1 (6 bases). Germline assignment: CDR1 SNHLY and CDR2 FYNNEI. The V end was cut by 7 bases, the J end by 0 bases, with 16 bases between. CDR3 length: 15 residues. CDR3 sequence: CASNRGTRSSYEQYF. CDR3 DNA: TGTGCCAGCAATAGGGGGACAAGGAGCTCCTACGAGCAGTACTTC.

The CDR3 loop reads CASSLRTSGSNEQYF. The DNA of the CDR3 is TGTGCCAGCAGCTTGCGGACTAGCGGGAGTAACGAGCAGTACTTC. The chain is built from TRBV5-6 and TRBJ2-7; TRBD2 matches at 13 bases. Germline CDR1 SGHDT, CDR2 YYEEEE. The CDR3 contains 15 residues. Unmatched junction bases numbered 3, after V lost 1 base and J lost 5 bases.

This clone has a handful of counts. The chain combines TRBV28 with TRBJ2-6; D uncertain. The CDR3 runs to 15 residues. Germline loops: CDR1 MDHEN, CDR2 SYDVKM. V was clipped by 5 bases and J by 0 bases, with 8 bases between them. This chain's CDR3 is CASSALYSGANVLTF. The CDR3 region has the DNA TGTGCCAGCAGTGCGCTCTACTCTGGGGCCAACGTCCTGACTTTC. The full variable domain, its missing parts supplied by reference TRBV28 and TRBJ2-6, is DVKVTQSSRYLVKRTGEKVFLECVQDMDHENMFWYRQDPGLGLRLIYFSYDVKMKEKGDIPEGYSVSREKKERFSLILESASTNQTSMYLCASSALYSGANVLTFGAGSRLTVL.

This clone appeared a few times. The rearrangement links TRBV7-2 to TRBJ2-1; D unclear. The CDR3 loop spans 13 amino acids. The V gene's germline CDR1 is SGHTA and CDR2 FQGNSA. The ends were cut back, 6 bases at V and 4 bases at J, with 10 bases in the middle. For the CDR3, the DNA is TGTGCCAGCAGGGGGATAACTTACAATGAGCAGTTCTTC. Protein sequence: CASRGITYNEQFF.

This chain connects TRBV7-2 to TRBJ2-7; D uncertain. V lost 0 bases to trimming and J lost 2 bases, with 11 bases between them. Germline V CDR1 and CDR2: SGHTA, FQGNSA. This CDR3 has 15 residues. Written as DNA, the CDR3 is TGTGCCAGCAGCTTAGCCGGCACAGAGACCTACGAGCAGTACTTC. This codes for CASSLAGTETYEQYF.

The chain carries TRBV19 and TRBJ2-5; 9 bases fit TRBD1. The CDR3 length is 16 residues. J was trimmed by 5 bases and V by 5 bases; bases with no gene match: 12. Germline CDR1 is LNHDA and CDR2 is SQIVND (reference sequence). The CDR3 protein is CASSDQPGQGGETQYF. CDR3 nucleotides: TGTGCCAGTAGTGACCAACCGGGACAGGGTGGCGAGACCCAGTACTTC.

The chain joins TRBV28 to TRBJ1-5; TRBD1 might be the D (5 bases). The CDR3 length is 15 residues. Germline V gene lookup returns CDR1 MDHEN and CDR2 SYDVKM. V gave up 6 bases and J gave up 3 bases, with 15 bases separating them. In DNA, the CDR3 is TGTGCCAGCAGCCGATGGGGGACTCCCAATCAGCCCCAGCATTTT. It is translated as CASSRWGTPNQPQHF.

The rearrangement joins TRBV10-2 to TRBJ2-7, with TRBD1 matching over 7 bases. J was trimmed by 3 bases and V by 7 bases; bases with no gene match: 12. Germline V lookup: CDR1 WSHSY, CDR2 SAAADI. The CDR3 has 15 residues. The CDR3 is CASNSWGTENYEQYF. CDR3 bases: TGCGCCAGCAATTCCTGGGGGACAGAGAACTACGAGCAGTACTTC.

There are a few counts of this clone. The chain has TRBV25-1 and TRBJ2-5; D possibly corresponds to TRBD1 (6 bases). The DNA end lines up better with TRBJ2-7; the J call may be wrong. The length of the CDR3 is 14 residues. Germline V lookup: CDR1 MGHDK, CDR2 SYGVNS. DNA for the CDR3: TGTGCCAGCAGTGAGGTACAGGGACCCTACGAGCAGTACTTC. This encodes CASSEVQGPYEQYF.

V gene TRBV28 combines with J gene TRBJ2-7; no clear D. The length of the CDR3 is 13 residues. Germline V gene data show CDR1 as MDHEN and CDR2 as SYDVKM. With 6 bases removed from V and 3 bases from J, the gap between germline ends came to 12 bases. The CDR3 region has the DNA TGTGCCAGCAGGGACGGTAACCTCTACGAGCAGTACTTC. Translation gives CASRDGNLYEQYF. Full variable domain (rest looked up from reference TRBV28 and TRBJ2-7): DVKVTQSSRYLVKRTGEKVFLECVQDMDHENMFWYRQDPGLGLRLIYFSYDVKMKEKGDIPEGYSVSREKKERFSLILESASTNQTSMYLCASRDGNLYEQYFGPGTRLTVT.

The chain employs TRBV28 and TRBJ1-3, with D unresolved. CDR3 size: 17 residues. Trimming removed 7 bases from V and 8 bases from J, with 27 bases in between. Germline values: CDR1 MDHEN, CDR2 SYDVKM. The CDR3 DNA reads TGTGCCAGCACCACACCGGGAGTGTCTATTCTCCGGGACACCATATATTTT. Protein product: CASTTPGVSILRDTIYF.

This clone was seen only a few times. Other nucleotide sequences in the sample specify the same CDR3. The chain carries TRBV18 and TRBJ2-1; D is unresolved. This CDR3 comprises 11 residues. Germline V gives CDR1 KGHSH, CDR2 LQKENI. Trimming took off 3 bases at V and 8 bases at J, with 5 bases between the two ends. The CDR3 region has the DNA TGTGCCAGCTCACCTGGGTATGAGCAGTTCTTC. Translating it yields CASSPGYEQFF.

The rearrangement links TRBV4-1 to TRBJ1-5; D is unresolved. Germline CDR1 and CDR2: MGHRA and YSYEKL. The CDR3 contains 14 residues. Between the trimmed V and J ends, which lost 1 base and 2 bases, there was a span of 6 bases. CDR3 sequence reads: CASSQVPGNQPQHF. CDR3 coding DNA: TGCGCCAGCAGCCAAGTGCCAGGCAATCAGCCCCAGCATTTT.

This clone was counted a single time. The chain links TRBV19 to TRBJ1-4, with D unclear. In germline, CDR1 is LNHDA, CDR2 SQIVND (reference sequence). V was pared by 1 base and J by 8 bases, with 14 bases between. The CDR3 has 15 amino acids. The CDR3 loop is CASSIGAARGEKLFF. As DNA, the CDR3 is TGTGCCAGTAGTATAGGAGCAGCCCGTGGAGAAAAACTGTTTTTT.

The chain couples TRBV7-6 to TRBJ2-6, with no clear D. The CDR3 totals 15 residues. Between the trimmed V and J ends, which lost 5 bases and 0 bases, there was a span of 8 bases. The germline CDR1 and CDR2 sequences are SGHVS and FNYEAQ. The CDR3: CASSPGHSGANVLTF. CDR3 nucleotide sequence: TGTGCCAGCAGCCCCGGTCACTCTGGGGCCAACGTCCTGACTTTC.

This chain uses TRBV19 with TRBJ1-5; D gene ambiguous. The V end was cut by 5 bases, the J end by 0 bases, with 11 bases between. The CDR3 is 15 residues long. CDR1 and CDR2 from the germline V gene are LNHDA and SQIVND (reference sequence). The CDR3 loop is CASSPTFYSNQPQHF. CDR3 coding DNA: TGTGCCAGTAGTCCCACCTTTTATAGCAATCAGCCCCAGCATTTT.

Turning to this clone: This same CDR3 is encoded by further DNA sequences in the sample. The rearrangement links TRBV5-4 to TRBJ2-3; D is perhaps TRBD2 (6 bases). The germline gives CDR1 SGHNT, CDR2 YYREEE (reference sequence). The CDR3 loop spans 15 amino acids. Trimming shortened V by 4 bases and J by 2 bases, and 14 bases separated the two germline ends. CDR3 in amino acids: CASSLALAATDTQYF. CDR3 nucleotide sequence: TGTGCCAGCAGCCTGGCACTAGCTGCCACAGATACGCAGTATTTT.